The next 28 T cell receptor beta chains were all read from a single sample in a study of blood T cell repertoires in COVID-19. Only in-frame clones appear in the TCRdb table, and some are missing; sequencing was by immunoSEQ multiplex PCR. The table lists 55,000 to 75,000 clones, around 82% of them singletons. The sequenced sample was peripheral blood. All receptors derive from a man at least 80 years old with COVID-19, enrolled during active disease.

The gene calls are TRBV6-2 or TRBV6-3 and TRBJ1-2; D gene ambiguous. The CDR3 contains 15 residues. Between the trimmed V and J ends, which lost 2 bases and 5 bases, there was a span of 15 bases. Germline V gene lookup returns CDR1 MNHEY and CDR2 SVGEGT. CDR3 coding DNA: TGTGCCAGCAGTTACCCGGCAGTGGGGAGTTATGGCTACACCTTC. Translated: CASSYPAVGSYGYTF.

The V and J genes are TRBV10-3 and TRBJ2-1; TRBD1 might be the D (5 bases). The length of the CDR3 is 13 residues. The germline V and J ends were trimmed by 6 bases and 5 bases, with 11 bases remaining between them. Germline CDR1 and CDR2: ENHRY and SYGVKD. The CDR3 region is CAIRGLQDNEQFF. CDR3 sequence (DNA): TGTGCCATCAGGGGGCTTCAGGACAATGAGCAGTTCTTC.

The chain combines TRBV14 with TRBJ1-1; no firm D call. CDR1 and CDR2 from the germline V gene are SGHDN and FVKESK. CDR3 size: 15 residues. V gave up 1 base and J gave up 2 bases, with 11 bases separating them. The CDR3 reads CASSQVPSINTEAFF. CDR3 sequence (DNA): TGTGCCAGCAGCCAAGTTCCCAGTATTAACACTGAAGCTTTCTTT.

V gene TRBV4-3 combines with J gene TRBJ1-1; 9 nucleotides match TRBD1. This CDR3 spans 17 amino acids. The germline V gene has CDR1 LGHNA and CDR2 YSLEER. The V segment lost 4 bases and the J segment 5 bases; nucleotides outside the gene matches: 14. CDR3 sequence: CASSRTLTGGAGTEAFF. The CDR3 nucleotides are TGCGCCAGCAGCCGGACTCTCACAGGGGGCGCGGGGACTGAAGCTTTCTTT.

The gene calls are TRBV5-1 and TRBJ2-1, with 10 bases matching TRBD2. This CDR3 has 16 residues. V shed 6 bases, J shed 7 bases, and the junction held 13 bases outside the gene matches. The germline V gene encodes CDR1 SGHRS and CDR2 YFSETQ. The CDR3 nucleotides are TGCGCCAGCAACCCCTCGAGCGGGGGGGCTTGGAATGAGCAGTTCTTC. Translation gives CASNPSSGGAWNEQFF.

The chain couples TRBV27 to TRBJ2-3, with TRBD1 matching over 8 bases. Germline CDR1 reads MNHEY; CDR2 reads SMNVEV (reference sequence). V lost 7 bases and J lost 11; bases outside the gene matches: 14. The CDR3 length is 14 residues. The CDR3 spells CASNELSGQGRQYF. In DNA form, the CDR3 reads TGTGCCAGCAACGAACTCTCCGGACAGGGAAGGCAGTATTTT.

This chain joins TRBV14 and TRBJ2-3; no clear D. The CDR3 has 13 amino acids. V dropped 1 base and J dropped 6 bases, with 8 bases sitting between them. Germline CDR1 reads SGHDN; CDR2 reads FVKESK. CDR3 sequence (DNA): TGTGCCAGCAGCCAAGTGCGGTCGGATACGCAGTATTTT. It codes for CASSQVRSDTQYF.

J is TRBJ2-7 and V is TRBV28, with 8 nucleotides matching TRBD1. The length of the CDR3 is 15 residues. Germline V gene sequence: CDR1 MDHEN, CDR2 SYDVKM. J lost 0 bases, V lost 7 bases, and 8 bases had no gene match. In DNA form, the CDR3 reads TGTGCCAGCACCCACCCCGGACAGGGCTCCTACGAGCAGTACTTC. It specifies CASTHPGQGSYEQYF.

This clone came up a few times. The chain has TRBV4-1 and TRBJ2-7; 7 positions match TRBD1. This CDR3 comprises 13 residues. V shed 4 bases and J 3 bases; nucleotides not matched to a gene: 3. Per the germline V gene, CDR1 is MGHRA and CDR2 is YSYEKL. DNA of the CDR3: TGCGCCAGCAGCCTAAGGGACAGCTACGAGCAGTACTTC. Encoded protein: CASSLRDSYEQYF.

The chain is built from TRBV5-1 and TRBJ1-4; possibly TRBD1 for D (5 bases). Per the germline V gene, CDR1 is SGHRS and CDR2 is YFSETQ. V was trimmed by 0 bases and J by 14 bases, leaving 20 bases between them. The CDR3 loop spans 15 amino acids. CDR3 protein: CASSLAQGRAELLFF. As DNA, the CDR3 is TGCGCCAGCAGCTTGGCCCAGGGTCGGGCCGAATTGCTGTTTTTT.

V is TRBV9 and J is TRBJ2-5, with TRBD2 matching over 9 bases. J gave up 1 base and V 0 bases, and 13 bases lay outside the gene matches. Germline V CDR1 and CDR2: SGDLS, YYNGEE. The CDR3 spans 19 residues. The CDR3 spells CASSVDPTIVAGAQETQYF. The CDR3 coding sequence is TGTGCCAGCAGCGTAGACCCGACAATTGTAGCGGGGGCCCAAGAGACCCAGTACTTC.

The V and J genes are TRBV5-8 and TRBJ2-3; a weak D match, TRBD2 (6 bases). Germline V gene lookup returns CDR1 SGHTS and CDR2 YDEGEE. CDR3 length equals 14 residues. Trimming cost V 6 bases and J 3 bases, with 14 bases left between them. Written as DNA, the CDR3 is TGTGCCAGCAATGTCGCGGGGAATACAGATACGCAGTATTTT. Protein: CASNVAGNTDTQYF. The whole variable domain, filled in from reference TRBV5-8 and TRBJ2-3, reads EAGVTQSPTHLIKTRGQQATLRCSPISGHTSVYWYQQALGLGLQFLLWYDEGEERNRGNFPPRFSGRQFPNYSSELNVNALELEDSALYLCASNVAGNTDTQYFGPGTRLTVL.

The V call is TRBV3-1 (or the pseudogene TRBV3-2), the J call TRBJ1-4; the match to TRBD1 covers 11 bases. The ends lost 4 bases at V and 1 base at J; junction bases unmatched: 2. CDR3 size: 16 residues. The germline V gene encodes CDR1 LGHDT and CDR2 YNNKEL (reference sequence). The CDR3 DNA is TGTGCCAGCAGCCCGGGACAGGGGGGAACTAATGAAAAACTGTTTTTT. Protein product: CASSPGQGGTNEKLFF.

This chain connects TRBV4-2 to TRBJ2-2, with 9 bases identical to TRBD1. The V gene's germline CDR1 is LGHNA and CDR2 YNFKEQ. The CDR3 consists of 15 residues. Losses at the gene ends were 6 bases for V and 3 bases for J; bases not matched to a gene: 5. The CDR3 nucleotides read TGTGCCAGCAGACAGGGGGCAAGGGACACCGGGGAGCTGTTTTTT. Translation gives CASRQGARDTGELFF.

This chain joins TRBV30 and TRBJ1-4; D might be TRBD1 (5 bases). CDR1 is GTSNPN and CDR2 is SVGIG in the germline V gene (reference sequence). The V and J ends lost 1 base and 0 bases respectively, with 18 bases between them. The CDR3 consists of 18 residues. CDR3 residues: CAWSGQGMGRATNEKLFF. The CDR3, as DNA: TGTGCCTGGAGTGGGCAGGGAATGGGAAGAGCAACTAATGAAAAACTGTTTTTT.

This clone occurred a few times. The CDR3 is CETWRRVILHF. Here the CDR3 DNA reads TGCGAAACCTGGAGGCGCGTTATCCTCCACTTT. The chain carries TRBV23-1 and TRBJ1-6, with unresolved D. TRBV23-1 is assigned to the ORF class and has an uncertain function. The CDR3 is 11 amino acids.

The chain recombines TRBV19 with TRBJ1-1; D is uncertain. Germline assignment: CDR1 LNHDA and CDR2 SQIVND (reference sequence). The ends were cut back, 4 bases at V and 6 bases at J, with 9 bases in the middle. The CDR3 contains 12 residues. This CDR3 is CASSNGLAEAFF. The CDR3 DNA reads TGTGCCAGTAGTAACGGTCTCGCTGAAGCTTTCTTT. The full variable domain, completed using reference TRBV19 and TRBJ1-1, is DGGITQSPKYLFRKEGQNVTLSCEQNLNHDAMYWYRQDPGQGLRLIYYSQIVNDFQKGDIAEGYSVSREKKESFPLTVTSAQKNPTAFYLCASSNGLAEAFFGQGTRLTVV.

The chain recombines TRBV5-1 with TRBJ2-3; 13 nucleotides align to TRBD2. The CDR3 is 14 residues long. Losses at the gene ends were 4 bases for V and 5 bases for J; bases not matched to a gene: 1. The germline V gene encodes CDR1 SGHRS and CDR2 YFSETQ. Here the CDR3 DNA reads TGCGCCAGCAGCGGACTAGCGGGAGAAGATACGCAGTATTTT. The encoded protein is CASSGLAGEDTQYF.

V and J are TRBV18 and TRBJ2-7; D is possibly TRBD1 (6 bases). Trimming took 4 bases from V and 3 from J, leaving 13 bases between them. The CDR3 totals 14 residues. Germline V gene sequence: CDR1 KGHSH, CDR2 LQKENI. The CDR3 is CASSHARDNYEQYV. The CDR3 region has the DNA TGTGCCAGCTCACACGCCCGGGACAACTACGAGCAGTACGTC.

V gene TRBV5-1 combines with J gene TRBJ2-5; TRBD1 agrees at 10 bases. The CDR3 runs to 14 residues. In germline, CDR1 is SGHRS, CDR2 YFSETQ. V shed 3 bases, J shed 7 bases, and the junction held 6 bases outside the gene matches. In DNA, the CDR3 is TGCGCCAGCAGCTCGGCCGGGACAGGGGTGACCCAGTACTTC. Amino acid sequence: CASSSAGTGVTQYF.

This clone has only a few counts. The chain is built from TRBV6-5 and TRBJ2-3; weak D call: TRBD1 (5 bases). This CDR3 contains 14 residues. CDR1 is MNHEY, CDR2 SVGAGI, per germline. V was cut by 4 bases and J by 0 bases, with 8 bases left in between. This CDR3 is CASSSGQSTDTQYF. CDR3 coding DNA: TGTGCCAGCAGTTCCGGACAAAGCACAGATACGCAGTATTTT.

The rearrangement uses TRBV29-1 and TRBJ2-1; tentatively, D is TRBD2 (6 bases). This CDR3 comprises 13 residues. The V and J ends lost 3 bases and 3 bases respectively, with 9 bases between them. CDR1 is SQVTM, CDR2 ANQGSEA, per germline. The CDR3 DNA sequence: TGCAGCGTTGAGTTGGACTACTACAATGAGCAGTTCTTC. Translated: CSVELDYYNEQFF.

V and J are TRBV30 and TRBJ2-7; 8 bases map to TRBD2. With 4 bases clipped from V and 0 bases from J, the junction kept 8 bases outside the gene matches. CDR1 and CDR2 from the germline V gene are GTSNPN and SVGIG (reference sequence). This CDR3 is 15 amino acids long. The DNA of the CDR3 is TGTGCCTGGATTCCCCCCGGGACTAGCTCCTACGAGCAGTACGTC. Translated: CAWIPPGTSSYEQYV.

This clone was observed a handful of times. The V and J genes are TRBV5-1 and TRBJ2-3; TRBD2 matches at 9 bases. V was pared by 1 base and J by 5 bases, with 8 bases of the junction left unmatched. Germline-derived CDR1 and CDR2 are SGHRS and YFSETQ. The CDR3 extends over 16 amino acids. DNA of the CDR3: TGCGCCAGCAGCTTGAGACTAGCGGACCAAGGAGATACGCAGTATTTT. Protein product: CASSLRLADQGDTQYF.

This clone has only a few counts. V usage is TRBV27 and J usage is TRBJ2-5, with a weak D call TRBD2 (6 bases). Per germline, CDR1 MNHEY and CDR2 SMNVEV (reference sequence). This CDR3 is built from 13 residues. V was shortened by 5 bases and J by 2 bases, with 9 bases between the two germline ends. CDR3 loop: CASSPRGQETQYF. CDR3 DNA sequence: TGTGCCAGCAGTCCTCGGGGGCAAGAGACCCAGTACTTC.

The genes are TRBV29-1 and TRBJ2-7; 8 nucleotides line up with TRBD2. This CDR3 spans 11 amino acids. Germline V gene sequence: CDR1 SQVTM, CDR2 ANQGSEA. As DNA, the CDR3 is TGCGCCACCGGGGGGGCCTACGAGCAGTACTTC. This sequence encodes CATGGAYEQYF.

J is TRBJ2-7 and V is TRBV21-1; the DNA was not compared with TRBD2, the D call given in the table. TRBV21-1 is termed a pseudogene. This CDR3 region has 15 residues. In nucleotides, the CDR3 is TGTGCCAGCAGCAAAGCGATGACTAGCTGCTGCGAGCAGTACGTC. Encoded protein: CASSKAMTSCCEQYV.

The chain has TRBV9 and TRBJ2-1, with 11 nucleotides matching TRBD2. V shed 0 bases and J 5 bases; nucleotides not matched to a gene: 4. Looked up from germline, CDR1 is SGDLS and CDR2 is YYNGEE. The CDR3 runs 16 residues. The CDR3 reads CASSVVGTSGHNEQFF. CDR3 DNA sequence: TGTGCCAGCAGCGTAGTAGGGACTAGCGGACACAATGAGCAGTTCTTC. The whole variable domain, filled in from reference TRBV9 and TRBJ2-1, reads DSGVTQTPKHLITATGQRVTLRCSPRSGDLSVYWYQQSLDQGLQFLIQYYNGEERAKGNILERFSAQQFPDLHSELNLSSLELGDSALYFCASSVVGTSGHNEQFFGPGTRLTVL.